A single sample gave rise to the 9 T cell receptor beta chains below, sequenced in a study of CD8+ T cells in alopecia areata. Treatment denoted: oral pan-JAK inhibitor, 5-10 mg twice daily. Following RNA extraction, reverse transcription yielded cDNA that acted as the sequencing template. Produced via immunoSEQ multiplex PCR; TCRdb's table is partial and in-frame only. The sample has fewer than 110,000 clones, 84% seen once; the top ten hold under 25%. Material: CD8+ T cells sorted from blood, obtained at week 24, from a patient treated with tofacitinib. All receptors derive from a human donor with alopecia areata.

The CDR3 region has the DNA TGTGCCAGCAGCCAAGGGGCAGCTAACTATGGCTACACCTTC. As protein: CASSQGAANYGYTF. The chain combines TRBV7-9 with TRBJ1-2; TRBD1 might be the D (5 bases). This CDR3 contains 14 residues. V lost 5 bases, J lost 0 bases, and 10 bases lay in between. The germline V gene encodes CDR1 SEHNR and CDR2 FQNEAQ (reference sequence).

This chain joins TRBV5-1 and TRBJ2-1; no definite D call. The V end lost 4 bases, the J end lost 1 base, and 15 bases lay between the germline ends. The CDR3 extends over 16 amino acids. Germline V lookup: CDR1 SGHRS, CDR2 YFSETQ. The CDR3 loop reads CASSSGRPGSYNEQFF. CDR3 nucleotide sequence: TGCGCCAGCAGCAGTGGAAGGCCTGGGTCCTACAATGAGCAGTTCTTC.

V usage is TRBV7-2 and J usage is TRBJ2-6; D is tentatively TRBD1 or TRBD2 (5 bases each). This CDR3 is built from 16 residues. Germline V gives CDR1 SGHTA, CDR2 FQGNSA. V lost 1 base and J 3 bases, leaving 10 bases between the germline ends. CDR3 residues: CASSLVGESGANVLTF. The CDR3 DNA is TGTGCCAGCAGCTTAGTAGGGGAGAGTGGGGCCAACGTCCTGACTTTC.

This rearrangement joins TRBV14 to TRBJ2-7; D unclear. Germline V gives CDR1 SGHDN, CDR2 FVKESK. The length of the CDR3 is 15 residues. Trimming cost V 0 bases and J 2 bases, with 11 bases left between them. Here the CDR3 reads CASSQDGVRAYEQYF. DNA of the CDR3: TGTGCCAGCAGCCAAGATGGGGTCAGAGCCTACGAGCAGTACTTC.

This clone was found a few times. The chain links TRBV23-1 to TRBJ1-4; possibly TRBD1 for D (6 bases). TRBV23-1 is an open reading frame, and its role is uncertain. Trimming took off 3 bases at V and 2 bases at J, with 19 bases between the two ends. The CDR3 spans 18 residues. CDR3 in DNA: TGCGCCAGCAGTCACCTTGGGGGCTATGAAGCTACTAATGAAAAACTGTTTTTT. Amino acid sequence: CASSHLGGYEATNEKLFF.

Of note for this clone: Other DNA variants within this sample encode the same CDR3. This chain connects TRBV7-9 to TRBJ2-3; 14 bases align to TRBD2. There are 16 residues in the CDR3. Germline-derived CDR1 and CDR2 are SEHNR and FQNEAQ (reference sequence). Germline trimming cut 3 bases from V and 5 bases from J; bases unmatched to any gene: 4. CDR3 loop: CASSLTSGGAKDTQYF. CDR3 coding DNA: TGTGCCAGCAGCTTGACTAGCGGGGGGGCCAAAGATACGCAGTATTTT.

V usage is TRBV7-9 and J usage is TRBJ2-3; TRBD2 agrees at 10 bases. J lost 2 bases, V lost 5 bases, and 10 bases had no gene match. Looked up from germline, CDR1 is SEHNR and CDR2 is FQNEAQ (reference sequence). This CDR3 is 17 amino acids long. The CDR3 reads CASSPSIAGGNTDTQYF. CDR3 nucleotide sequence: TGTGCCAGCAGCCCCTCCATAGCGGGGGGAAACACAGATACGCAGTATTTT. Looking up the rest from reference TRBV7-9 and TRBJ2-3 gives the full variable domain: DTGVSQNPRHKITKRGQNVTFRCDPISEHNRLYWYRQTLGQGPEFLTYFQNEAQLEKSRLLSDRFSAERPKGSFSTLEIQRTEQGDSAMYLCASSPSIAGGNTDTQYFGPGTRLTVL.

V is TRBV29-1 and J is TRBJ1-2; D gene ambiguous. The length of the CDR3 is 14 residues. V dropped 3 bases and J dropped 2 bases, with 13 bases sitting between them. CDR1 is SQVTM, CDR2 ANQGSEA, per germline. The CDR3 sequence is CSVDPAGLNYGYTF. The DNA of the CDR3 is TGCAGCGTTGATCCAGCGGGGTTGAACTATGGCTACACCTTC.

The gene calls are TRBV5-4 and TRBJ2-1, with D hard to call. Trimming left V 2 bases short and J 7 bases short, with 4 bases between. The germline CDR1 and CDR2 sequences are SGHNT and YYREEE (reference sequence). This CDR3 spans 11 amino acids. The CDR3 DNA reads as TGTGCCAGCAGCTTTTCTAATGAGCAGTTCTTC. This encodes CASSFSNEQFF. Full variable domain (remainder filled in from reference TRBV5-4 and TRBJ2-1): ETGVTQSPTHLIKTRGQQVTLRCSSQSGHNTVSWYQQALGQGPQFIFQYYREEENGRGNFPPRFSGLQFPNYSSELNVNALELDDSALYLCASSFSNEQFFGPGTRLTVL.